This is a list of T cell receptor beta chains from one sample in a study of graft-versus-host responses after intestinal transplantation. Profiling relied on immunoSEQ multiplex PCR, and the TCRdb table lists in-frame clones only, not all of them. This sample has approximately 97,000 clones; roughly 91% occur once, and the top ten carry over 0.15%. These receptors lack a known antigen. The sequencing here drew on unstimulated CD4+ T cells sorted from spleen or lymph node cells, taken before transplant. These receptors all come from a human donor who was the organ donor for an intestinal transplant. The CDR3 runs from the conserved cysteine through the conserved F or W. Fields, in order: D gene, V gene, clone size, J gene, CDR3 protein, CDR3 DNA. D genes are given only for firm matches. Expanded clones are given a class, and other clones once, few, many or no size at all.

.,TRBV30,.,TRBJ2-7,CAWSPGQYYEQYF,TGTGCCTGGAGTCCCGGACAGTACTACGAGCAGTACTTC
.,TRBV7-3,.,TRBJ1-5,CASSGGLQPQHF,TGTGCCAGCAGCGGGGGACTTCAGCCCCAGCATTTT
.,TRBV6-5,once,TRBJ2-5,CASSYFGGAREQYF,TGTGCCAGCAGTTACTTTGGGGGGGCCCGAGAGCAGTACTTC
TRBD1,TRBV6-1,.,TRBJ2-2,CASSLGQVTGELFF,TGTGCCAGCAGCCTCGGACAGGTCACCGGGGAGCTGTTTTTT
TRBD1,TRBV5-1,.,TRBJ1-3,CASRPTGARNTIYF,TGCGCCAGCAGACCGACAGGGGCGAGAAACACCATATATTTT
.,TRBV7-2,once,TRBJ2-3,CASSFYTGTQYF,TGTGCCAGCAGCTTTTATACGGGTACGCAGTATTTT
.,TRBV10-3,.,TRBJ2-3,CAISGLSGYTDTQYF,TGTGCCATCAGTGGGCTAAGCGGGTACACAGATACGCAGTATTTT
.,TRBV7-7,.,TRBJ2-7,CASSSGISGYEQYF,TGTGCTAGCAGCTCGGGGATAAGCGGCTACGAGCAGTACTTC
TRBD1,TRBV27,.,TRBJ2-7,CASSADRGGYEQYF,TGTGCCAGCAGTGCTGACAGGGGGGGCTACGAGCAGTACTTC
.,TRBV15,once,TRBJ2-5,CATSSRVLGRETQYF,TGTGCCACCAGCAGCAGGGTTTTGGGTCGAGAGACCCAGTACTTC
TRBD1,TRBV19,.,TRBJ1-2,CASTMRGQDGYTF,TGTGCCAGTACGATGAGGGGGCAGGATGGCTACACCTTC
.,TRBV7-9,.,TRBJ2-3,CASSSARDFTDTQYF,TGTGCCAGCAGCTCCGCCCGAGACTTCACAGATACGCAGTATTTT
TRBD2,TRBV6-6,.,TRBJ2-7,CASSPGTSGTDEQYF,TGTGCCAGCAGTCCCGGGACTAGCGGGACCGACGAGCAGTACTTC